This T cell receptor beta chain derives from a study of shared clonotypes between healthy human individuals. The study, taken as a whole, reports: Generation probabilities were higher for clonotypes shared across all four sorted-subset donors than for unshared ones. The study drew on few donors, limiting represented genetic and exposure-history diversity. Naive subsets tended to show greater estimated richness than memory subsets.

CD4+ cell separation produced CD45RA+ naive and CD45RA-negative memory subsets. Clones were sequenced by immunoSEQ multiplex PCR, and TCRdb holds only the in-frame ones, with some missing. The sample has some 2,000,000 clones, approximately 95% seen once. This clone was observed once. What it binds is not known. The CDR3 is 14 residues long. CDR1 is SNHLY and CDR2 is FYNNEI in the germline V gene. With 7 bases removed from V and 4 bases from J, the gap between germline ends came to 11 bases. Sequencing used naive CD4+ T cells sorted from blood. The sample's subset: CD45RA+ positively selected. The receptor was derived from a man younger than 30 in good health. The V and J genes are TRBV2 and TRBJ1-6, with a possible D match to TRBD1 (5 bases). Here the CDR3 DNA reads TGTGCCAGCAAGTCCGACAGTTATAATTCACCCCTCCACTTT. Translated: CASKSDSYNSPLHF.